The rows below give T cell receptor beta chains drawn from one sample of a study of vaccination and CD4 T cells after COVID-19. What these receptors recognize is not known. TCRdb analysed the PCR reads with MiXCR anew, one entry per CDR3 protein. Of 9,000 to 13,000 distinct CDR3 sequences listed, around 67% are singletons. Specimen: CD4+ T cells from blood, cultured in vitro. Receptors originate from a human donor who had recovered from COVID-19. Both conserved end residues are part of each CDR3. The D gene is left open where the match is weak. The listing skips clone size in some rows; elsewhere it reads once, few, many or a size class.

>TRBV24-1|NA|15|TRBJ2-2|NA
CATLPGTGEGGELFF
TGTGCCACCCTCCCAGGTACGGGAGAGGGCGGGGAGCTGTTTTTT
>TRBV20-1|NA|12|TRBJ1-5|NA
CSASKVGQPQHF
TGCAGTGCTAGTAAGGTGGGACAGCCCCAGCATTTT
>TRBV28|TRBD2|11|TRBJ2-7|NA
CASKLAYEQYF
TGTGCCAGCAAACTAGCGTACGAGCAGTACTTC
>TRBV20-1|NA|13|TRBJ1-5|medium-sized
CSEKGGAGQPQHF
TGCAGTGAAAAAGGGGGGGCAGGGCAGCCCCAGCATTTT
>TRBV7-2|NA|12|TRBJ2-3|NA
CASSLPEATQYF
TGTGCCAGCAGCTTACCCGAGGCTACGCAGTATTTT
>TRBV7-3|NA|16|TRBJ2-2|NA
CASSKSRDTSSGELFF
TGTGCCAGCAGCAAAAGCCGGGACACGTCGAGCGGGGAGCTGTTTTTT
>TRBV27|NA|15|TRBJ1-1|NA
CASSVEGWGNTEAFF
TGTGCCAGCAGTGTCGAGGGGTGGGGGAACACTGAAGCTTTCTTT
>TRBV11-2|NA|16|TRBJ1-6|few
CASSLAGPIFNSPLHF
TGTGCCAGCAGCCTAGCGGGGCCGATTTTCAATTCACCCCTCCACTTT
>TRBV28|NA|15|TRBJ1-5|NA
CASTTLGGGNQPQHF
TGTGCCAGCACCACCCTAGGGGGGGGCAATCAGCCCCAGCATTTT
>TRBV20-1|NA|13|TRBJ1-4|few
CSARGLRDEKLFF
TGCAGTGCGAGGGGACTCAGGGATGAAAAACTGTTTTTT